Listed here are 26 T cell receptor beta chains from one sample, sequenced in a study of T cell responses to AZD1222 COVID-19 vaccine. The data were produced by immunoSEQ multiplex PCR, yet TCRdb's version contains in-frame clones alone and is incomplete. The table includes fewer than 140,000 clones, 90% detected once. The sequencing used peripheral blood, collected 28 days after the second AZD1222 dose. The receptors derive from an adult who received the AZD1222 COVID-19 vaccine.

The gene calls are TRBV3-1 (or the pseudogene TRBV3-2) and TRBJ2-1; 8 bases map to TRBD2. Losses at the gene ends were 4 bases for V and 1 base for J; bases not matched to a gene: 9. Germline CDR1 reads LGHDT; CDR2 reads YNNKEL (reference sequence). CDR3 length equals 17 residues. The DNA of the CDR3 is TGTGCCAGCAGCCTTCCGCGGGGGGCCCTATCCTACAATGAGCAGTTCTTC. It translates to CASSLPRGALSYNEQFF.

The rearrangement links TRBV29-1 to TRBJ1-1, with TRBD1 matching 10 bases. Per germline, CDR1 SQVTM and CDR2 ANQGSEA. The CDR3 consists of 14 residues. J gave up 5 bases and V 4 bases, and 7 bases lay outside the gene matches. The CDR3 loop reads CSVAGTGEGTEAFF. Here the CDR3 DNA reads TGCAGCGTTGCCGGGACAGGGGAGGGGACTGAAGCTTTCTTT.

V and J are TRBV5-1 and TRBJ1-5; the D is unclear. V shed 0 bases and J shed 0 bases, with 10 bases lying between them. Per germline, CDR1 SGHRS and CDR2 YFSETQ. This CDR3 is built from 16 residues. The CDR3 region has the DNA TGCGCCAGCAGCTTGGTCGGCCCCAATAGCAATCAGCCCCAGCATTTT. This encodes CASSLVGPNSNQPQHF.

The CDR3 region has the DNA TGCGCCAGCAGCCGTGGAACAGGGGACGAGCAGTACTTC. Encoded protein: CASSRGTGDEQYF. V usage is TRBV4-3 and J usage is TRBJ2-7; the match to TRBD1 covers 7 bases. The CDR3 length is 13 residues. J gave up 5 bases and V 4 bases, and 5 bases lay outside the gene matches. Germline assignment: CDR1 LGHNA and CDR2 YSLEER.

This clone was detected once. The V gene is TRBV7-9, the J gene TRBJ2-6; tentative D call: TRBD2 (6 bases). This CDR3 region has 15 residues. Germline values: CDR1 SEHNR, CDR2 FQNEAQ (reference sequence). The V and J ends lost 5 bases and 2 bases respectively, with 10 bases between them. This CDR3 is CASSPREAGANVLTF. In DNA form, the CDR3 reads TGTGCCAGCAGCCCGAGGGAGGCTGGGGCCAACGTCCTGACTTTC.

This clone was detected only once. The J gene is TRBJ2-7, the V gene TRBV7-8; D remains ambiguous. Per the germline V gene, CDR1 is SGHVS and CDR2 is FQNEAQ. The V end lost 1 base, the J end lost 3 bases, and 10 bases lay between the germline ends. This CDR3 has 14 amino acids. The CDR3 sequence is CASSLEVAIYEQYF. The CDR3 DNA follows: TGTGCCAGCAGCTTAGAAGTAGCCATCTACGAGCAGTACTTC.

This clone was counted a few times. The V call is TRBV24-1, the J call TRBJ2-2, with 7 bases matching TRBD1. V was clipped by 4 bases and J by 7 bases; unmatched bases: 2. Per the germline V gene, CDR1 is KGHDR and CDR2 is SFDVKD. This CDR3 region has 13 residues. The CDR3 region has the DNA TGTGCCACCAGTGACCGACAGGGCGGGGAGCTGTTTTTT. Protein: CATSDRQGGELFF.

This sequence joins TRBV19 and TRBJ1-5, with D possibly being TRBD1 (6 bases). V was pared by 3 bases and J by 0 bases, with 9 bases between. Looked up from germline, CDR1 is LNHDA and CDR2 is SQIVND (reference sequence). CDR3 length: 15 residues. The CDR3 coding sequence is TGTGCCAGTAGTATTGGGACAAATAGCAATCAGCCCCAGCATTTT. Protein product: CASSIGTNSNQPQHF.

The chain uses TRBV9 and TRBJ2-7; the match to TRBD1 covers 11 bases. With 4 bases clipped from V and 3 bases from J, the junction kept 6 bases outside the gene matches. CDR3 length equals 15 residues. Germline V lookup: CDR1 SGDLS, CDR2 YYNGEE. This chain's CDR3 is CASSPSGTGGYEQYF. CDR3 in DNA: TGTGCCAGCAGCCCATCGGGGACAGGGGGCTACGAGCAGTACTTC.

The chain links TRBV24-1 to TRBJ1-4; 11 bases line up with TRBD1. Germline values: CDR1 KGHDR, CDR2 SFDVKD. The V segment lost 4 bases and the J segment 7 bases; nucleotides outside the gene matches: 4. The CDR3 is made up of 15 amino acids. The CDR3 DNA reads as TGTGCCACCAGTGACTCCGGGACAGGGGGTGAAAAACTGTTTTTT. Translated: CATSDSGTGGEKLFF.

J is TRBJ1-3 and V is TRBV7-9, with 7 nucleotides matching TRBD1. V lost 5 bases and J lost 7; bases outside the gene matches: 8. Per germline, CDR1 SEHNR and CDR2 FQNEAQ (reference sequence). CDR3 length: 14 residues. CDR3 sequence (DNA): TGTGCCAGCAGCGAGCGGGACAGTCGGAACACCATATATTTT. This translates into CASSERDSRNTIYF.

The chain employs TRBV11-3 and TRBJ2-5, with TRBD1 identical over 10 bases. Germline CDR1 is SGHNT and CDR2 is YENEEA. The V segment lost 4 bases and the J segment 5 bases; nucleotides outside the gene matches: 1. The CDR3 is 13 amino acids. This chain's CDR3 is CASSSDRGETQYF. CDR3 nucleotides: TGTGCCAGCAGCTCGGACAGGGGGGAGACCCAGTACTTC.

The count of this clone is one. This chain uses TRBV3-1 (or the pseudogene TRBV3-2) with TRBJ1-1; D may be TRBD1 (5 bases). Per germline, CDR1 LGHDT and CDR2 YNNKEL (reference sequence). This CDR3 is 15 amino acids long. V was pared by 5 bases and J by 3 bases, with 16 bases between. The CDR3 coding sequence is TGTGCCAGCAGCAGACTCGGGGGTGGGGACACTGAAGCTTTCTTT. Its protein is CASSRLGGGDTEAFF.

The chain carries TRBV4-1 and TRBJ1-5, with D possibly matching TRBD1 (6 bases). The V gene's germline CDR1 is MGHRA and CDR2 YSYEKL. The CDR3 has 15 residues. V was trimmed by 6 bases and J by 1 base, leaving 13 bases between them. For the CDR3, the DNA is TGCGCCAGCAGGACGGCACAGGGAAGCAATCAGCCCCAGCATTTT. It specifies CASRTAQGSNQPQHF.

The V and J genes are TRBV6-2 or TRBV6-3 and TRBJ1-1; 12 bases agree with TRBD1. Germline loops: CDR1 MNHEY, CDR2 SVGEGT. V lost 5 bases to trimming and J lost 4 bases; unmatched junction nucleotides: 8. The CDR3 has 16 residues. The CDR3 nucleotides are TGTGCCAGCAGTCCACTATTGGGACAGGGGGCCACTGAAGCTTTCTTT. It is translated as CASSPLLGQGATEAFF.

The sample holds a few counts of this clone. V usage is TRBV9 and J usage is TRBJ2-2, with TRBD1 matching over 7 bases. The CDR3 has 16 residues. The V segment lost 7 bases and the J segment 6 bases; nucleotides outside the gene matches: 15. Germline CDR1 and CDR2: SGDLS and YYNGEE. In DNA, the CDR3 is TGTGCCAGCGGAACCTCCGGTGGACAGGTGGCCGGGGAGCTGTTTTTT. It yields the protein CASGTSGGQVAGELFF.

V gene TRBV21-1 combines with J gene TRBJ2-3. TRBV21-1 is listed as a pseudogene. This CDR3 contains 12 residues. CDR3 amino acids: CASSKNQSTQYF. CDR3 bases: TGTGCCAGCAGCAAGAACCAGAGTACGCAGTATTTT.

This chain joins TRBV7-2 and TRBJ1-6; a weak D match, TRBD1 (6 bases). The ends were cut back, 1 base at V and 6 bases at J, with 13 bases in the middle. Germline CDR1 reads SGHTA; CDR2 reads FQGNSA. The CDR3 covers 16 residues. CDR3 amino acids: CASSLDRTASNSPLHF. In DNA form, the CDR3 reads TGTGCCAGCAGCTTAGACAGGACAGCCTCTAATTCACCCCTCCACTTT.

This chain joins TRBV11-1 and TRBJ1-6; D uncertain. CDR1 is SGHAT and CDR2 is FQDESV in the germline V gene (reference sequence). Trimming took off 2 bases at V and 9 bases at J, with 8 bases between the two ends. This CDR3 region has 13 residues. CDR3 DNA sequence: TGTGCCAGCAGCTTAACTATGCGTTCACCCCTCCACTTT. Residues: CASSLTMRSPLHF. Full variable domain (remainder filled in from reference TRBV11-1 and TRBJ1-6): EAEVAQSPRYKITEKSQAVAFWCDPISGHATLYWYRQILGQGPELLVQFQDESVVDDSQLPKDRFSAERLKGVDSTLKIQPAELGDSAMYLCASSLTMRSPLHFGNGTRLTVT.

This clone was seen just once. The rearrangement links TRBV11-1 to TRBJ1-1; 8 bases are a match to TRBD1. The V gene end was trimmed by 5 bases and the J gene end by 5 bases; junction bases not matched to a gene: 7. The CDR3 is 14 residues long. Germline CDR1 SGHAT, CDR2 FQDESV (reference sequence). The CDR3 spells CASSLRQGYTEAFF. The CDR3 bases are TGTGCCAGCAGCCTTAGACAGGGGTATACTGAAGCTTTCTTT.

The chain is built from TRBV10-2 and TRBJ1-6, with 11 bases matching TRBD1. The CDR3 is 13 amino acids. Germline V gene data show CDR1 as WSHSY and CDR2 as SAAADI. V dropped 8 bases and J dropped 10; count of bases not matched to a gene: 4. The CDR3 spells CASSGTGGSPLHF. The CDR3 bases are TGCGCCAGCTCCGGGACAGGGGGATCACCCCTCCACTTT.

DNA for the CDR3: TGTGCCACCCAGGAGGGGGGCGTAAATCAGCCCCAGCATTTT. It encodes CATQEGGVNQPQHF. The rearrangement links TRBV24-1 to TRBJ1-5; D perhaps matches TRBD1 (6 bases). Trimming left V 9 bases short and J 4 bases short, with 15 bases between. The CDR3 totals 14 residues. In germline, CDR1 is KGHDR, CDR2 SFDVKD.

This clone was counted between two and nine times. CDR3 residues: CASSNRRREQYF. The CDR3 coding sequence is TGTGCCAGCAGTAACCGGAGGAGGGAGCAGTACTTC. The chain uses TRBV6-5 and TRBJ2-7, with TRBD2 as a possible D gene (5 bases). This CDR3 region has 12 residues. Germline V gene sequence: CDR1 MNHEY, CDR2 SVGAGI. Trimming took off 5 bases at V and 7 bases at J, with 12 bases between the two ends.

This clone was seen just once. The chain uses TRBV4-2 and TRBJ1-5, with 7 bases lining up with TRBD1. V lost 0 bases, J lost 3 bases, and 2 bases stayed unmatched. This CDR3 is built from 15 residues. Germline lookup yields CDR1 LGHNA and CDR2 YNFKEQ. The CDR3, as DNA: TGTGCCAGCAGCCAAGAGGGGACAGCCAATCAGCCCCAGCATTTT. This codes for CASSQEGTANQPQHF.

This clone was found once. The chain has TRBV13 and TRBJ2-1, with 14 bases matching TRBD2. With 6 bases clipped from V and 14 bases from J, the junction kept 3 bases outside the gene matches. Germline V gene data show CDR1 as PRHDT and CDR2 as FYEKMQ (reference sequence). The CDR3 spans 12 residues. CDR3: CASRLTSGREFF. CDR3 sequence (DNA): TGTGCCAGCAGACTGACTAGCGGGAGGGAGTTCTTC.

V and J are TRBV7-3 and TRBJ2-3, with no clear D. Trimming pared 3 bases from V and 1 base from J, leaving 11 bases between. Germline V gene sequence: CDR1 SGHTA, CDR2 FQGTGA. The CDR3 spans 15 residues. For the CDR3, the DNA is TGTGCCAGCAGCTTCACGAGTGTCCGCACAGATACGCAGTATTTT. Translation gives CASSFTSVRTDTQYF.